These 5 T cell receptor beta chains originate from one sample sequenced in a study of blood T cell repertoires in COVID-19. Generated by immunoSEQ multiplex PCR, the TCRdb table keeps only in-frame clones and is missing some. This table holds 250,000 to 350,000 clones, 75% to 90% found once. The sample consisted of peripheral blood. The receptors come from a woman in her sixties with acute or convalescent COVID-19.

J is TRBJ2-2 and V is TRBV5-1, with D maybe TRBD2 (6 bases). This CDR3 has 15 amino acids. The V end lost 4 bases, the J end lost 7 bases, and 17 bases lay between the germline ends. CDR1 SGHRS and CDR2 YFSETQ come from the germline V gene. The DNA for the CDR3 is TGCGCCAGCAGCACCAAACTAGCCCAAAGCGGGGAGCTGTTTTTT. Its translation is CASSTKLAQSGELFF. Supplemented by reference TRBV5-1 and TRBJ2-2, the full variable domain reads KAGVTQTPRYLIKTRGQQVTLSCSPISGHRSVSWYQQTPGQGLQFLFEYFSETQRNKGNFPGRFSGRQFSNSRSEMNVSTLELGDSALYLCASSTKLAQSGELFFGEGSRLTVL.

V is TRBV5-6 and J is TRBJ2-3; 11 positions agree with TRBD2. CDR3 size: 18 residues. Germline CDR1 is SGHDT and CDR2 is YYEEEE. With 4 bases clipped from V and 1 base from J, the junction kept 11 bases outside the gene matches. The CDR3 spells CASSNRSGRAWGTDTQYF. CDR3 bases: TGTGCCAGCAGCAATCGTAGCGGGAGGGCCTGGGGCACAGATACGCAGTATTTT.

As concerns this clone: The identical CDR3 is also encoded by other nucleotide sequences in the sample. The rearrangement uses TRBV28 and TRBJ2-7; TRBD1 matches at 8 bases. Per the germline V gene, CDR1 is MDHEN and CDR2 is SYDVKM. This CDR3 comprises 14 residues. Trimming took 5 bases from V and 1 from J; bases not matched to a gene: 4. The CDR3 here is CASSRTGGSYEQYF. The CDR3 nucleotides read TGTGCCAGCAGTCGAACAGGGGGGTCCTACGAGCAGTACTTC.

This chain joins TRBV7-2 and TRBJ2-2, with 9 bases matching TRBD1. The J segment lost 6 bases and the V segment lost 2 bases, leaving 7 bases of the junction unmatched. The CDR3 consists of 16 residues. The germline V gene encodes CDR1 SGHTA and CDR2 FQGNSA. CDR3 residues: CASSLYGTGFAGELFF. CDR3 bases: TGTGCCAGCAGCTTATATGGGACAGGGTTCGCCGGGGAGCTGTTTTTT.

The CDR3 DNA reads as TGTGCCAGCAGCCCGAGGGTTTCTGGAAACACCATATATTTT. Protein: CASSPRVSGNTIYF. This chain joins TRBV3-1 (or the pseudogene TRBV3-2) and TRBJ1-3; D is unclear. The germline V gene encodes CDR1 LGHDT and CDR2 YNNKEL (reference sequence). Deletions cut 4 bases from V and 1 base from J, with 8 bases between. CDR3 size: 14 residues.